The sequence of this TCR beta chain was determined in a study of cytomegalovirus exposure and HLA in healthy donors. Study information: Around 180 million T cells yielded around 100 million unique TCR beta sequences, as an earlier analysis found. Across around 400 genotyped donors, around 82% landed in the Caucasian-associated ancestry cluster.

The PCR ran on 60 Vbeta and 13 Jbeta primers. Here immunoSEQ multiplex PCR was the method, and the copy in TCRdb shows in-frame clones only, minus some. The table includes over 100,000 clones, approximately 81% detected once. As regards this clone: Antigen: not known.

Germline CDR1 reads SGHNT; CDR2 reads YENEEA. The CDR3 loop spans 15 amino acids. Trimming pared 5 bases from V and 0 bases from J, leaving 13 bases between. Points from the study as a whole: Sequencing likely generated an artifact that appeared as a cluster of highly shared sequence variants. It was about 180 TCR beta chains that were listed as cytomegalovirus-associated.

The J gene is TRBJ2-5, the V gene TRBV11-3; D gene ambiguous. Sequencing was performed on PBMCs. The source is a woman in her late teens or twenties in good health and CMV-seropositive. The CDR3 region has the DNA TGTGCCAGCAGCCCATACCCCAGGTACCAAGAGACCCAGTACTTC. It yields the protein CASSPYPRYQETQYF.